This is a list of T cell receptor beta chains from one sample in a study of cytomegalovirus exposure and HLA in healthy donors. Sequencing used immunoSEQ multiplex PCR; TCRdb keeps in-frame clones, though not all of them. This sample has 90,000 to 150,000 clones; 80% to 90% occur once, and the top ten carry 4.4%. Sequenced sample: PBMCs. These receptor sequences come from a man aged 18 to 30 in good health and CMV-seropositive. Both conserved end residues are trimmed from each CDR3. Clone size is given for some rows only: seen once, a few or many times, or a class if the clone is expanded.

v_call clone_size cdr3_aa
TRBV29-1 . SLRPGDTQY
TRBV2 . ASSDPDRMNTEAF
TRBV18 . ASSPPQGAYNEQF
TRBV11-2 . ASSLSRNYGYT
TRBV29-1 . SVVGAAKNIQY
TRBV6-1 . ASTRWRGRDTEAF
TRBV19 few ASSIRQGYEQY
TRBV19 . ASSPGLGTEAF
TRBV6-5 . ASNPDRGLNTEAF
TRBV5-5 . ASSFTGTSYNEQF
TRBV4-3 . ASSQDSLGTGGYNSPLH
TRBV28 . ASSLAGVYGYT
TRBV4-1 . ASSPSRGTEAF
TRBV6-5 . ASSLTGLTNTEAF
TRBV11-2 . ASSLDPLTGEHLT
TRBV5-4 once ASSLDRGETQY
TRBV5-6 . ASSRRLAGGPYEQY
TRBV11-2 . ASSHNLGQGYEQY
TRBV9 . ASSVGGSTRTLGNIQY
TRBV27 many ASRAGPTDTQY
TRBV30 few AWSTGHRIQPQH
TRBV10-3 . AISDIRGGEGDEQY
TRBV19 . ASSMLAATDTQY
TRBV10-2 once ASSEPKGQGARNSPLH
TRBV27 . ASSTLAGGSADTQY
TRBV7-2 . ASSFNNSPLH
TRBV2 . ASRGSSGGYEQY
TRBV25-1 . ASSPGLTTNWGRGEQF
TRBV7-6 . ASSIRDTDTGELF
TRBV28 . ASSLWRGGDEQF
TRBV5-4 . ASTRPGTGDNNEQF
TRBV5-4 . ASSLAGGMAGANVLT
TRBV19 . ASSTRNRGNTEAF
TRBV30 once AWTGTGGAKQY
TRBV11-2 medium-sized ASSFEGYYEQY
TRBV5-6 . ASSFLKPTRSEGYT
TRBV7-9 few ASSLFSGGTDTQY
TRBV13 . ASSLRGGTGEQY
TRBV5-6 . ASRPTGMNTEAF
TRBV5-1 . ASSSRGGESAYEQY
TRBV4-1 once ASSYEGQGQETQY
TRBV6-5 . ASSAAAGDNSPLH
TRBV7-6 . ASSSQAGQPQH
TRBV28 once ASSLRGAGHSPLH
TRBV29-1 . SVELAGRRTGELF
TRBV5-1 . ASSLVRASYNEQF
TRBV11-2 . ASSLGAGPEAF
TRBV5-1 . ASSLTQAKNTEAF
TRBV9 few ASSVSPGTGNSPLH
TRBV2 . ASKTGVGATNEKLF
TRBV10-3 . AISESDRPHSYEQY
TRBV28 . ASILGGGGGVQY
TRBV4-2 . ASSPRTSGDTGELF
TRBV2 . ASRVSGGAYEQY
TRBV25-1 . ASSDKGKSSYNEQF
TRBV6-1 . ASSEEDRGSETQY